Following are 14 T cell receptor beta chains from one sample sequenced in a study of T cell responses to AZD1222 COVID-19 vaccine. Data came from immunoSEQ multiplex PCR; TCRdb stores just in-frame clones and leaves some out. The sample has about 130,000 clones; 92% are singletons. Sequenced material: peripheral blood, taken on day 0 of AZD1222 vaccination. All receptors come from an adult in good health.

V and J are TRBV5-1 and TRBJ2-7; unclear D gene. The CDR3 length is 14 residues. Germline values: CDR1 SGHRS, CDR2 YFSETQ. V was cut by 3 bases and J by 2 bases, with 12 bases left in between. The CDR3, as DNA: TGCGCCAGCAGCTCCTTATCGCCTACCTACGAGCAGTACTTC. Translation gives CASSSLSPTYEQYF.

The V call is TRBV19, the J call TRBJ1-2, with a tentative D call TRBD1 (5 bases). From germline, CDR1 is LNHDA and CDR2 SQIVND (reference sequence). Trimming pared 8 bases from V and 1 base from J, leaving 20 bases between. This CDR3 has 16 residues. DNA for the CDR3: TGTGCCAGTCGTCCGATCACGGGGGGGATTAACTATGGCTACACCTTC. Its translation: CASRPITGGINYGYTF.

The V call is TRBV18, the J call TRBJ1-1; weak D call: TRBD1 (6 bases). V was pared by 1 base and J by 4 bases, with 19 bases between. The CDR3 spans 17 residues. In germline, CDR1 is KGHSH, CDR2 LQKENI. CDR3 bases: TGTGCCAGCTCACCACGATCAGGGGTTCCCGTGAGCACTGAAGCTTTCTTT. Encoded protein: CASSPRSGVPVSTEAFF.

V gene TRBV6-5 combines with J gene TRBJ1-1; 8 nucleotides agree with TRBD1. The germline CDR1 and CDR2 sequences are MNHEY and SVGAGI. The CDR3 consists of 16 residues. V dropped 2 bases and J dropped 6; count of bases not matched to a gene: 11. CDR3 region: CASSYPGQGDGAEAFF. As DNA, the CDR3 is TGTGCCAGCAGTTACCCAGGACAGGGAGATGGGGCTGAAGCTTTCTTT.

The CDR3 reads CASSLVRTGLHGYTF. In DNA form, the CDR3 reads TGTGCCAGCAGCTTGGTACGGACAGGGCTTCATGGCTACACCTTC. This chain joins TRBV5-4 and TRBJ1-2; 8 bases are a match to TRBD1. After removal of 0 bases from V and 6 bases from J, the junction contained 7 bases not matched to a gene. The germline V gene encodes CDR1 SGHNT and CDR2 YYREEE (reference sequence). The CDR3 is 15 residues long. The complete variable domain, with remaining parts taken from reference TRBV5-4 and TRBJ1-2, reads ETGVTQSPTHLIKTRGQQVTLRCSSQSGHNTVSWYQQALGQGPQFIFQYYREEENGRGNFPPRFSGLQFPNYSSELNVNALELDDSALYLCASSLVRTGLHGYTFGSGTRLTVV.

This chain connects TRBV20-1 to TRBJ2-2; no clear D gene. Between the trimmed V and J ends, which lost 3 bases and 2 bases, there was a span of 10 bases. Per the germline V gene, CDR1 is DFQATT and CDR2 is SNEGSKA (reference sequence). CDR3 length equals 14 residues. The CDR3 coding sequence is TGCAGTGCTAGTGGGATTTTAAACACCGGGGAGCTGTTTTTT. Its protein is CSASGILNTGELFF.

The rearrangement joins TRBV5-4 to TRBJ2-4; 16 positions match TRBD2. V gave up 2 bases and J gave up 1 base; unmatched junction bases: 9. Per the germline V gene, CDR1 is SGHNT and CDR2 is YYREEE (reference sequence). The CDR3 is 20 residues long. CDR3 DNA sequence: TGTGCCAGCAGCTTCGCCGGGACTAGCGGGGGGGCCTTGGCCAAAAACATTCAGTACTTC. It specifies CASSFAGTSGGALAKNIQYF.

This clone was seen a single time. The chain carries TRBV7-2 and TRBJ2-2; D ambiguous. Germline CDR1 is SGHTA and CDR2 is FQGNSA. This CDR3 is 13 amino acids long. Trimming left V 2 bases short and J 8 bases short, with 9 bases between. The CDR3 DNA reads TGTGCCAGCAGCTTATTGCGACGGGGGGAGCTGTTTTTT. Encoded protein: CASSLLRRGELFF.

The chain is built from TRBV5-1 and TRBJ1-2; possible D gene TRBD1, 5 bases. V was pared by 4 bases and J by 2 bases, with 18 bases between. The CDR3 has 16 residues. Germline lookup yields CDR1 SGHRS and CDR2 YFSETQ. CDR3 sequence reads: CASSRQGRTPNYGYTF. DNA for the CDR3: TGCGCCAGCAGCCGCCAGGGTCGCACCCCCAACTATGGCTACACCTTC.

J is TRBJ2-2 and V is TRBV7-9; no reliable D call. V was shortened by 5 bases and J by 2 bases, with 9 bases between the two germline ends. This CDR3 region has 14 residues. Germline V CDR1 and CDR2: SEHNR, FQNEAQ (reference sequence). The CDR3 loop reads CASSPLANTGELFF. The CDR3 DNA reads as TGTGCCAGCAGCCCGTTGGCCAACACCGGGGAGCTGTTTTTT. The entire variable domain, with the rest obtained from reference TRBV7-9 and TRBJ2-2, is as follows: DTGVSQNPRHKITKRGQNVTFRCDPISEHNRLYWYRQTLGQGPEFLTYFQNEAQLEKSRLLSDRFSAERPKGSFSTLEIQRTEQGDSAMYLCASSPLANTGELFFGEGSRLTVL.

The rearrangement uses TRBV5-4 and TRBJ2-7; perhaps TRBD1 as D (6 bases). Trimming took off 4 bases at V and 2 bases at J, with 10 bases between the two ends. The length of the CDR3 is 13 residues. Germline loops: CDR1 SGHNT, CDR2 YYREEE (reference sequence). CDR3 residues: CASSPRGAYEQYF. The CDR3 DNA follows: TGTGCCAGCAGCCCCAGGGGTGCCTACGAGCAGTACTTC.

This clone was counted a few times. The chain uses TRBV6-2 or TRBV6-3 and TRBJ1-1; 10 nucleotides agree with TRBD1. V lost 2 bases to trimming and J lost 4 bases; unmatched junction nucleotides: 1. The germline CDR1 and CDR2 sequences are MNHEY and SVGEGT. The CDR3 has 14 amino acids. The CDR3 bases are TGTGCCAGCAGTTACCGACAGGGGGCCACTGAAGCTTTCTTT. This translates into CASSYRQGATEAFF.

V usage is TRBV5-5 and J usage is TRBJ1-1; D unresolved. Germline lookup yields CDR1 SGHKS and CDR2 YYEKEE (reference sequence). V lost 6 bases and J lost 0, with 12 bases in between. This CDR3 has 14 residues. The DNA for the CDR3 is TGTGCCAGCAACCCGCGTTCGGTGAACACTGAAGCTTTCTTT. It encodes CASNPRSVNTEAFF.

This clone was recorded a few times. The chain carries TRBV28 and TRBJ1-5; maybe TRBD1 (6 bases). This CDR3 is built from 15 residues. V shed 3 bases and J shed 6 bases, with 15 bases lying between them. Germline V gene data show CDR1 as MDHEN and CDR2 as SYDVKM. As DNA, the CDR3 is TGTGCCAGCAGTTTTGGAGACAGGAGGGGTCAGCCCCAGCATTTT. It encodes CASSFGDRRGQPQHF.